This entry lists 26 T cell receptor beta chains sequenced from one sample in a study of blood T cells in healthy people across ages. Next came a second PCR, run for about 7 to 12 cycles, which used a sample-barcoded 5' primer along with a J-beta primer mix. TCRdb passed the 5' RACE reads through MiXCR, listing each CDR3 protein once. The sample lists some 890,000 distinct CDR3 sequences; 25% to 30% were seen once. This sample also belongs to another study, concerning T cells of mothers and their children.

Material: blood. The origin of the receptors is a woman in her thirties or forties in good health.

The chain links TRBV29-1 to TRBJ2-1; 14 bases line up with TRBD2. CDR1 and CDR2 (germline): SQVTM, ANQGSEA. The CDR3 consists of 14 residues. Trimming removed 6 bases from V and 5 bases from J; junction bases left unmatched: 3. CDR3: CSVRGLAGDNEQFF. CDR3 sequence (DNA): TGCAGCGTCCGGGGACTAGCGGGGGACAATGAGCAGTTCTTC.

The gene calls are TRBV28 and TRBJ1-1, with D perhaps TRBD1 (5 bases). Germline V lookup: CDR1 MDHEN, CDR2 SYDVKM. This CDR3 region has 12 residues. Trimming cost V 10 bases and J 5 bases, with 14 bases left between them. This CDR3 is CATSRVDTEAFF. The CDR3, as DNA: TGTGCCACGTCCAGGGTGGATACTGAAGCTTTCTTT.

This clonotype has just a few counts. In nucleotides, the CDR3 is TGTGCCAGCAGATGGAGCGGGGGGCCGGACGAGCAGTACTTC. This encodes CASRWSGGPDEQYF. This sequence joins TRBV2 and TRBJ2-7; TRBD2 matches at 9 bases. This CDR3 has 14 amino acids. J gave up 5 bases and V 6 bases, and 8 bases lay outside the gene matches. CDR1 SNHLY and CDR2 FYNNEI come from the germline V gene.

This clonotype came up many times. The chain joins TRBV11-2 to TRBJ2-4; tentative D call: TRBD2 (6 bases). The germline V and J ends were trimmed by 5 bases and 8 bases, with 16 bases remaining between them. The germline gives CDR1 SGHAT, CDR2 FQNNGV. The length of the CDR3 is 14 residues. The chain's CDR3 is CASSPDPPGDIQYF. As DNA, the CDR3 is TGTGCCAGCAGCCCGGATCCACCGGGAGACATTCAGTACTTC.

J is TRBJ2-1 and V is TRBV28; D is ambiguous. This CDR3 has 16 amino acids. In germline, CDR1 is MDHEN, CDR2 SYDVKM. Between the trimmed V and J ends, which lost 5 bases and 4 bases, there was a span of 18 bases. CDR3 in amino acids: CASSLETRLVYNEQFF. The CDR3 nucleotides read TGTGCCAGCAGTCTAGAGACCCGATTGGTTTACAATGAGCAGTTCTTC.

This clonotype was detected ten times or more. A much larger clone lies one base from this, so it may be a read error. This chain uses TRBV5-1 with TRBJ1-2, with TRBD1 matching over 10 bases. The CDR3 loop spans 15 amino acids. Germline V gene lookup returns CDR1 SGHRS and CDR2 YFSETQ. V dropped 4 bases and J dropped 8; count of bases not matched to a gene: 11. The CDR3 DNA reads as TGCGCCAGCAGCAAAGGCCGGGACAGGGGAGCCGGCTACACCTTC. As protein: CASSKGRDRGAGYTF.

This rearrangement joins TRBV5-1 to TRBJ2-1, with 12 bases matching TRBD2. The ends lost 4 bases at V and 1 base at J; junction bases unmatched: 6. Germline loops: CDR1 SGHRS, CDR2 YFSETQ. The CDR3 length is 17 residues. DNA of the CDR3: TGCGCCAGCAGCCTACAGACTAGCGGGGGATCCTACAATGAGCAGTTCTTC. It encodes CASSLQTSGGSYNEQFF.

This rearrangement joins TRBV9 to TRBJ2-7; no firm D call. There are 13 residues in the CDR3. Trimming cost V 4 bases and J 7 bases, with 15 bases left between them. Per the germline V gene, CDR1 is SGDLS and CDR2 is YYNGEE. For the CDR3, the DNA is TGTGCCAGCAGCTCGGACGGGCCCGGAGAGCAGTACTTC. It is translated as CASSSDGPGEQYF.

The chain carries TRBV28 and TRBJ2-6; D unclear. Deletions cut 8 bases from V and 4 bases from J, with 12 bases between. CDR3 length equals 14 residues. Germline lookup yields CDR1 MDHEN and CDR2 SYDVKM. CDR3 loop: CASQDSRGANVLTF. The CDR3 DNA reads as TGTGCCAGCCAAGACTCTCGCGGGGCCAACGTCCTGACTTTC.

This clonotype has just a few counts. A much larger clone differs from this one at a single base, so this may be a read error. This rearrangement joins TRBV20-1 to TRBJ2-3, with TRBD2 matching 8 bases. The J segment lost 6 bases and the V segment lost 2 bases, leaving 7 bases of the junction unmatched. The CDR3 consists of 14 residues. The germline V gene has CDR1 DFQATT and CDR2 SNEGSKA (reference sequence). Here the CDR3 DNA reads TGCAGTGCTAGACGGGCGGGGGGATGGGATACGCAGTATTTT. Its protein product is CSARRAGGWDTQYF.

On this clonotype itself: This may be a read error, as it is one base from a much larger clone. The V call is TRBV20-1, the J call TRBJ1-2; unclear D gene. This CDR3 region has 15 residues. Trimming left V 4 bases short and J 4 bases short, with 19 bases between. CDR1 DFQATT and CDR2 SNEGSKA come from the germline V gene (reference sequence). The CDR3 protein is CSATADVNPGYGYTF. CDR3 DNA sequence: TGCAGTGCTACCGCTGACGTGAACCCGGGCTATGGCTACACCTTC.

There are many counts of this clonotype. V and J are TRBV7-3 and TRBJ2-3; 12 bases line up with TRBD2. The trim removed 4 bases at V and 0 bases at J, leaving 20 bases unmatched. CDR1 is SGHTA and CDR2 is FQGTGA in the germline V gene. This CDR3 comprises 22 residues. CDR3: CASSSRSLGLAGYSPSTDTQYF. In DNA, the CDR3 is TGTGCCAGCAGCTCTCGATCCCTCGGACTAGCGGGGTACTCCCCTAGCACAGATACGCAGTATTTT.

Points on this clonotype: One end of the junction varies from germline; a read error may be responsible. Here the CDR3 reads CTSSLKAATDTDTQFF. The CDR3 region has the DNA TGTACCAGCAGCTTAAAGGCAGCGACGGACACAGATACGCAGTTCTTC. The V and J genes are TRBV7-3 and TRBJ2-1; possible D gene TRBD1, 5 bases. Per the germline V gene, CDR1 is SGHTA and CDR2 is FQGTGA. This CDR3 is 16 amino acids long. Together with reference TRBV7-3 and TRBJ2-1, the CDR3 gives the full variable domain: GAGVSQTPSNKVTEKGKYVELRCDPISGHTALYWYRQSLGQGPEFLIYFQGTGAADDSGLPNDRFFAVRPEGSVSTLKIQRTERGDSAVYLCTSSLKAATDTDTQFFGPGTRLTVL.

This clonotype was counted ten times or more. The chain is built from TRBV28 and TRBJ2-5; 7 positions agree with TRBD1. Germline V gene sequence: CDR1 MDHEN, CDR2 SYDVKM. V lost 4 bases, J lost 2 bases, and 10 bases stayed unmatched. The CDR3 is 16 amino acids. CDR3 protein: CASSSPTGLGQETQYF. In DNA, the CDR3 is TGTGCCAGCAGTTCTCCGACAGGGTTGGGTCAAGAGACCCAGTACTTC.

This clonotype came up a few times. V usage is TRBV5-1 and J usage is TRBJ2-7; D possibly matches TRBD1 or TRBD2 (5 bases each). CDR3 length: 16 residues. Trimming pared 3 bases from V and 2 bases from J, leaving 18 bases between. Germline CDR1 is SGHRS and CDR2 is YFSETQ. CDR3: CASSWTGTQDAYEQYF. The DNA of the CDR3 is TGCGCCAGCAGCTGGACCGGGACGCAGGACGCCTACGAGCAGTACTTC.

This chain joins TRBV7-8 and TRBJ1-3, with no clear D. Germline V gives CDR1 SGHVS, CDR2 FQNEAQ. The CDR3 consists of 13 residues. V was shortened by 3 bases and J by 8 bases, with 11 bases between the two germline ends. In nucleotides, the CDR3 is TGTGCCAGCAGCTTTAGAGCGACGGACACCATATATTTT. Its translation: CASSFRATDTIYF.

This clonotype was observed at least ten times. The junction departs from germline at one end; a sequencing error may be responsible. The chain combines TRBV5-1 with TRBJ2-5; D is undetermined. The CDR3 is made up of 14 amino acids. The germline CDR1 and CDR2 sequences are SGHRS and YFSETQ. The CDR3 sequence: CASSLNGRKETQYF. The CDR3 bases are TGTGCCAGCAGCTTAAATGGCCGAAAAGAGACCCAGTACTTC.

This clonotype occurred a few times. A much more abundant neighbour one base away suggests this may be a read error. The genes are TRBV6-4 and TRBJ2-2; D might be TRBD2 (5 bases). Trimming took 4 bases from V and 4 from J, leaving 7 bases between them. Germline lookup yields CDR1 MRHNA and CDR2 SNTAGT. This CDR3 contains 13 residues. This chain's CDR3 is CASSVTSTGELFF. The CDR3 DNA sequence: TGTGCCAGCAGTGTCACTAGCACCGGGGAGCTGTTTTTT.

The sample holds many counts of this clonotype. V is TRBV7-3 and J is TRBJ2-1; maybe TRBD2 (6 bases). Germline V gene sequence: CDR1 SGHTA, CDR2 FQGTGA. This CDR3 has 17 amino acids. V shed 0 bases and J shed 5 bases, with 17 bases lying between them. For the CDR3, the DNA is TGTGCCAGCAGCTTAACGCCGGGGGAACCTCCTAACAATGAGCAGTTCTTC. Translating it yields CASSLTPGEPPNNEQFF. Together with reference TRBV7-3 and TRBJ2-1, the CDR3 gives the full variable domain: GAGVSQTPSNKVTEKGKYVELRCDPISGHTALYWYRQSLGQGPEFLIYFQGTGAADDSGLPNDRFFAVRPEGSVSTLKIQRTERGDSAVYLCASSLTPGEPPNNEQFFGPGTRLTVL.

This clonotype occurred a few times. The genes are TRBV2 and TRBJ2-1; D remains unclear. Germline CDR1 and CDR2: SNHLY and FYNNEI. The CDR3 is 17 residues long. Trimming shortened V by 6 bases and J by 5 bases, and 23 bases separated the two germline ends. This CDR3 is CASSPPRLVGRHNEQFF. Here the CDR3 DNA reads TGTGCCAGCAGCCCCCCCCGTTTAGTGGGCCGCCACAATGAGCAGTTCTTC.

This clonotype was seen ten or more times. Germline and junction disagree at one end, which may indicate a read error. The V call is TRBV7-7, the J call TRBJ2-1; tentatively, D is TRBD1 (5 bases). The CDR3 contains 15 residues. Germline loops: CDR1 SSHAT, CDR2 FNYEAQ (reference sequence). The CDR3 is CASSLTSGLNNEQFF. The DNA for the CDR3 is TGTGCTAGCAGCTTAACGTCAGGGCTTAACAATGAGCAGTTCTTC.

The chain has TRBV7-2 and TRBJ1-6; D call uncertain. The CDR3 consists of 13 residues. The V gene lost 5 bases and the J gene lost 6 bases, with 8 bases spanning the gap. Germline loops: CDR1 SGHTA, CDR2 FQGNSA. The CDR3 nucleotides read TGTGCCAGCAGCAAGGACCTTAATTCACCCCTCCACTTT. Translation: CASSKDLNSPLHF. Complete variable domain (other parts from reference TRBV7-2 and TRBJ1-6): GAGVSQSPSNKVTEKGKDVELRCDPISGHTALYWYRQSLGQGLEFLIYFQGNSAPDKSGLPSDRFSAERTGGSVSTLTIQRTQQEDSAVYLCASSKDLNSPLHFGNGTRLTVT.

The table lists this clonotype with a count of one. This could be a read error, since a much larger clone is one nucleotide away. The rearrangement uses TRBV5-1 and TRBJ2-7, with TRBD1 identical over 7 bases. The V gene's germline CDR1 is SGHRS and CDR2 YFSETQ. The CDR3 runs 13 residues. Here the CDR3 reads CTSRSEGAREQYF. Written as DNA, the CDR3 is TGCACCAGCAGGAGTGAGGGGGCTAGGGAGCAGTACTTC.

The genes are TRBV6-5 and TRBJ2-5; D is perhaps TRBD2 (5 bases). Germline CDR1 reads MNHEY; CDR2 reads SVGAGI. This CDR3 region has 14 residues. Between the trimmed V and J ends, which lost 1 base and 3 bases, there was a span of 9 bases. The CDR3 DNA reads as TGTGCCAGCAGTTACTGGGGAGTAAAAGAGACCCAGTACTTC. Its translation is CASSYWGVKETQYF.

J is TRBJ2-1 and V is TRBV2, with TRBD2 matching 9 bases. The CDR3 length is 15 residues. After removal of 6 bases from V and 5 bases from J, the junction contained 8 bases not matched to a gene. In germline, CDR1 is SNHLY, CDR2 FYNNEI. CDR3 loop: CASSAAERGDNEQFF. CDR3 bases: TGTGCCAGCAGCGCCGCGGAGCGGGGGGACAATGAGCAGTTCTTC.

In this sample, this clonotype turned up many times. The J gene is TRBJ2-7, the V gene TRBV28, with D possibly matching TRBD1 (6 bases). From germline, CDR1 is MDHEN and CDR2 SYDVKM. Trimming removed 6 bases at V and 5 bases at J, with 23 bases between. The CDR3 length is 16 residues. The chain's CDR3 is CASRQAKTGYGNEQYF. The CDR3 DNA reads as TGTGCCAGCAGACAAGCGAAGACAGGTTACGGGAACGAGCAGTACTTC.